This entry concerns a single T cell receptor (beta chain). The germline CDR1 and CDR2 sequences are SGHVS and FQNEAQ. V trimming: 1 base; J trimming: 6 bases; junction bases outside the gene matches: 4. CDR3 length equals 14 residues. This sample was taken from a study of blood T cell repertoires in COVID-19. Study background: From the United States, Italy and Spain came samples of acute and convalescent COVID-19. The cDNA or gDNA used as material had been derived from T cells, B-cell-depleted T cells, or PBMCs.

TCRdb's table, derived via immunoSEQ multiplex PCR, lists solely in-frame clones and lacks some. Among approximately 140,000 clones listed, around 80% were seen once. The specimen was peripheral blood. This chain uses TRBV7-8 with TRBJ2-7; the match to TRBD1 covers 9 bases. The source of this sequence is a human donor in a cohort sampled during active COVID-19. CDR3 loop: CASSLVQGAAEQYF. The DNA of the CDR3 is TGTGCCAGCAGCTTAGTACAGGGGGCGGCCGAGCAGTACTTC.